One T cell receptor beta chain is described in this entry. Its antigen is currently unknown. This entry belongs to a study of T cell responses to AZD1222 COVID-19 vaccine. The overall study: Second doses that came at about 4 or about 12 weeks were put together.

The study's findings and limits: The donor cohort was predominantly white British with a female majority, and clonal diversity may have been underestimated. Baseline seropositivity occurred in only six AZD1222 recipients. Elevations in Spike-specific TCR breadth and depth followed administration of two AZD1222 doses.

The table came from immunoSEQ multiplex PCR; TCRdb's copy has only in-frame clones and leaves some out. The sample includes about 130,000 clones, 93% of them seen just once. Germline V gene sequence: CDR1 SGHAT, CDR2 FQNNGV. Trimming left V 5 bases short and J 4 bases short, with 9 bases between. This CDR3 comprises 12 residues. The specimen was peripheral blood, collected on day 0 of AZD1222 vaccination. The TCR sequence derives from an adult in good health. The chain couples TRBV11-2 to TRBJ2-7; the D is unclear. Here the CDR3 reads CASSPGYYEQYF. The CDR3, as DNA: TGTGCCAGCAGCCCAGGCTATTACGAGCAGTACTTC.